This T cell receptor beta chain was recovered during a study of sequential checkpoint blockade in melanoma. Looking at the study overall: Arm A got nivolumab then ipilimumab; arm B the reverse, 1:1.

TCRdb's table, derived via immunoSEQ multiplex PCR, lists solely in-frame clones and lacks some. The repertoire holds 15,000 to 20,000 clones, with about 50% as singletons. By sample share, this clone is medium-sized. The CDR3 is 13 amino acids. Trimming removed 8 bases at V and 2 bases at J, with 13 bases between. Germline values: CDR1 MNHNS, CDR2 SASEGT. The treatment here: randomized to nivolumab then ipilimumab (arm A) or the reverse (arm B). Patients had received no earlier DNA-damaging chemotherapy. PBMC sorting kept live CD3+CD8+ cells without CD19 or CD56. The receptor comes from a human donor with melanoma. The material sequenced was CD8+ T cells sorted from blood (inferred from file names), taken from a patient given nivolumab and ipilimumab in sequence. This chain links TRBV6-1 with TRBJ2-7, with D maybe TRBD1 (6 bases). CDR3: CASGGGLTYEQYF. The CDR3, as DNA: TGTGCCAGCGGGGGCGGGCTCACCTACGAGCAGTACTTC.